This T cell receptor beta chain was recovered during a study of T cells after yellow fever vaccination. TCRdb used MiXCR to reprocess the 5' RACE reads, holding one entry per CDR3 protein. The data contain hundreds of thousands of distinct CDR3 sequences, roughly a fifth of them singletons. This CDR3 has 14 residues. Germline values: CDR1 SGHRS, CDR2 YFSETQ. With V trimmed by 3 bases and J by 1 base, 4 bases remained unmatched. The sequencing used PBMCs, collected 15 days after the yellow fever booster vaccination. The J gene is TRBJ2-7, the V gene TRBV5-1; the match to TRBD1 covers 7 bases. The receptor was isolated from a man aged 25 to 40 who received the YFV17D yellow fever vaccine. CDR3 coding DNA: TGCGCCAGCAGCTCGGACAGGCGATCCTACGAGCAGTACTTC. It is translated as CASSSDRRSYEQYF.